These T cell receptor beta chains were read from a single sample in a study of T cell repertoires in cytomegalovirus infection. These receptors' targets are unknown. One entry per CDR3 protein, called by TCRdb with MiXCR from the reads. The table has 700,000 to 850,000 distinct CDR3 sequences, 30% to 35% seen once. The sample was cultured CD8+ T cells from PBMCs, taken from culture after CMV antigen stimulation. These receptors all come from a human donor in good health (CMV status not recorded). Some clones in this sample may be carry-over from other donors' samples. CDR3s include the opening cysteine and the closing phenylalanine or tryptophan.

CDR3 protein: CASSGPGQSYYEQYF
J gene: TRBJ2-7
V gene: TRBV6-1

CDR3 protein: CASGAPFSGYTF
J gene: TRBJ1-2
V gene: TRBV27

CDR3 protein: CASSSRGLGTEAFF
J gene: TRBJ1-1
V gene: TRBV27

CDR3 protein: CATPGRGNGELFF
J gene: TRBJ2-2
V gene: TRBV10-3

CDR3 protein: CASSYSITGNYGYTF
J gene: TRBJ1-2
V gene: TRBV6-6

CDR3 protein: CASSYPTGLQTEAFF
J gene: TRBJ1-1
V gene: TRBV6-2/TRBV6-3

CDR3 protein: CASSLEVHRFGETQYF
J gene: TRBJ2-5
V gene: TRBV7-9

CDR3 protein: CASTRGSYNEQFF
J gene: TRBJ2-1
V gene: TRBV6-2/TRBV6-3

CDR3 protein: CASSRPPTGREKLFF
J gene: TRBJ1-4
V gene: TRBV12-3/TRBV12-4

CDR3 protein: CASTPGSSGANVLTF
J gene: TRBJ2-6
V gene: TRBV6-1

CDR3 protein: CATSDHPRDRGNTEAFF
J gene: TRBJ1-1
V gene: TRBV24-1

CDR3 protein: CASSYGHVSPETQYF
J gene: TRBJ2-5
V gene: TRBV11-3

CDR3 protein: CASSFRGADQPQHF
J gene: TRBJ1-5
V gene: TRBV12-3/TRBV12-4

CDR3 protein: CASTFRTANTGELFF
J gene: TRBJ2-2
V gene: TRBV6-6

CDR3 protein: CASSLGGQGENTEAFF
J gene: TRBJ1-1
V gene: TRBV7-8

CDR3 protein: CASSVTSGGKNEQFF
J gene: TRBJ2-1
V gene: TRBV9

CDR3 protein: CASSWVRRANYGYTF
J gene: TRBJ1-2
V gene: TRBV12-3/TRBV12-4

CDR3 protein: CASPGTENTEAFF
J gene: TRBJ1-1
V gene: TRBV7-9

CDR3 protein: CASSIFAREGSEAFF
J gene: TRBJ1-1
V gene: TRBV19

CDR3 protein: CASSARQGFTGYEQYF
J gene: TRBJ2-7
V gene: TRBV7-6

CDR3 protein: CASGMLAGPYNEQFF
J gene: TRBJ2-1
V gene: TRBV11-2

CDR3 protein: CASSLLGPGTEAFF
J gene: TRBJ1-1
V gene: TRBV7-6

CDR3 protein: CASSLSKYEQFF
J gene: TRBJ2-1
V gene: TRBV12-3/TRBV12-4

CDR3 protein: CASSQEIGTLEAFF
J gene: TRBJ1-1
V gene: TRBV4-1

CDR3 protein: CSVRTAYYGYTF
J gene: TRBJ1-2
V gene: TRBV29-1

CDR3 protein: CASSDTHRGPGNTIYF
J gene: TRBJ1-3
V gene: TRBV6-6

CDR3 protein: CASSLGPQTEAFF
J gene: TRBJ1-1
V gene: TRBV12-3/TRBV12-4

CDR3 protein: CASSLFLGGRLGNIQYF
J gene: TRBJ2-4
V gene: TRBV7-2

CDR3 protein: CASSHPGQLETQYF
J gene: TRBJ2-5
V gene: TRBV4-1

CDR3 protein: CSARDIGELFF
J gene: TRBJ2-2
V gene: TRBV20-1

CDR3 protein: CASSLALWGTDPTGELFF
J gene: TRBJ2-2
V gene: TRBV5-1

CDR3 protein: CASSFGGGDEQFF
J gene: TRBJ2-1
V gene: TRBV18

CDR3 protein: CASSQDSFNYGYTF
J gene: TRBJ1-2
V gene: TRBV4-3

CDR3 protein: CASSRGTSWGTEAFF
J gene: TRBJ1-1
V gene: TRBV7-9

CDR3 protein: CASSLNGIYEQYF
J gene: TRBJ2-7
V gene: TRBV7-2

CDR3 protein: CASSYTGNTGELFF
J gene: TRBJ2-2
V gene: TRBV6-2/TRBV6-3

CDR3 protein: CASSDGEQGLFGYTF
J gene: TRBJ1-2
V gene: TRBV9

CDR3 protein: CASTADPRETQYF
J gene: TRBJ2-5
V gene: TRBV6-6

CDR3 protein: CASSSPGTGFYNEQFF
J gene: TRBJ2-1
V gene: TRBV11-1

CDR3 protein: CASSQDPLGGELFF
J gene: TRBJ2-2
V gene: TRBV4-1

CDR3 protein: CASSYNRGPNYGYTF
J gene: TRBJ1-2
V gene: TRBV5-4

CDR3 protein: CASSPRQTFFSYEQYF
J gene: TRBJ2-7
V gene: TRBV5-5

CDR3 protein: CASRGTGLSFYGYTF
J gene: TRBJ1-2
V gene: TRBV27

CDR3 protein: CASAEKGVAGELFF
J gene: TRBJ2-2
V gene: TRBV14

CDR3 protein: CASSTGDPGFVEQFF
J gene: TRBJ2-1
V gene: TRBV6-2/TRBV6-3

CDR3 protein: CASSSLPTDLPFEAFF
J gene: TRBJ1-1
V gene: TRBV27

CDR3 protein: CASSLSGAGNTIYF
J gene: TRBJ1-3
V gene: TRBV7-6

CDR3 protein: CASSLAYNSPQETQYF
J gene: TRBJ2-5
V gene: TRBV7-8

CDR3 protein: CASSEFGFREGGELFF
J gene: TRBJ2-2
V gene: TRBV25-1

CDR3 protein: CASSYREGGPLSGANVLTF
J gene: TRBJ2-6
V gene: TRBV6-2/TRBV6-3

CDR3 protein: CASSYGWGSTEAFF
J gene: TRBJ1-1
V gene: TRBV27

CDR3 protein: CASSSRAGGLSYNEQFF
J gene: TRBJ2-1
V gene: TRBV12-3/TRBV12-4

CDR3 protein: CASSGTGSGYGYTF
J gene: TRBJ1-2
V gene: TRBV2

CDR3 protein: CSVVSAGGSTDTQYF
J gene: TRBJ2-3
V gene: TRBV29-1

CDR3 protein: CASSFTYSTDTQYF
J gene: TRBJ2-3
V gene: TRBV12-3/TRBV12-4

CDR3 protein: CASSPKSGGAENIQYF
J gene: TRBJ2-4
V gene: TRBV18

CDR3 protein: CASSPTPGHLNEKLFF
J gene: TRBJ1-4
V gene: TRBV18

CDR3 protein: CAISEWIQAKANYGYTF
J gene: TRBJ1-2
V gene: TRBV10-3